These 18 T cell receptor beta chains share one sample of origin, sequenced in a study of T cells after yellow fever vaccination (dated by TCRdb to the late 2010s). Library preparation was by 5' RACE. TCRdb shows the sequencer as Illumina NovaSeq 6000. TCRdb trimmed public reads at Q25 via fastp, called clones via MiXCR and kept in-frame beta chains. One record per CDR3 amino acid sequence lists the most common genes and DNA. Within this sample are 250,000 or so distinct CDR3 sequences, with about 3.7% of them counted one time only. 15% to 20% of the sample goes to the ten largest clones. This specimen's treatment or condition label, interpreted: live attenuated yellow fever vaccine strain. This material consisted of PBMCs, taken 15 days after the yellow fever booster vaccination. The origin of the receptors is a man aged 18 to 29 who received the YFV17D yellow fever vaccine.

This clonotype was seen many times. The chain couples TRBV20-1 to TRBJ1-2, with a possible D match to TRBD1 (5 bases). Germline values: CDR1 DFQATT, CDR2 SNEGSKA (reference sequence). The V end was cut by 0 bases, the J end by 4 bases, with 15 bases between. This CDR3 is 15 amino acids long. CDR3 sequence (DNA): TGCAGTGCTAGAGATTGGGGCGGAGACCTCTATGGCTACACCTTC. Translating gives CSARDWGGDLYGYTF.

The table lists this clonotype with many counts. V and J are TRBV6-5 and TRBJ2-2; TRBD1 aligns across 10 bases. The CDR3 is 15 amino acids. CDR1 is MNHEY, CDR2 SVGAGI, per germline. V lost 5 bases, J lost 2 bases, and 2 bases stayed unmatched. The CDR3 spells CASSDRGRNTGELFF. The CDR3 DNA reads TGTGCCAGCAGTGACAGGGGGCGCAACACCGGGGAGCTGTTTTTT.

There are many counts of this clonotype. The chain couples TRBV7-2 to TRBJ2-5, with a tentative D call TRBD2 (6 bases). Per germline, CDR1 SGHTA and CDR2 FQGNSA. Trimming cost V 6 bases and J 4 bases, with 18 bases left between them. The CDR3 sequence is 15 residues long. CDR3 loop: CASSISPEGRETQYF. CDR3 DNA sequence: TGTGCCAGCAGTATAAGTCCGGAGGGTCGAGAGACCCAGTACTTC.

This clonotype was seen repeatedly, ten times or more. The J gene is TRBJ1-1, the V gene TRBV7-6, with D hard to call. The CDR3 contains 13 residues. The V end was cut by 1 base, the J end by 5 bases, with 8 bases between. Germline V gene sequence: CDR1 SGHVS, CDR2 FNYEAQ. The CDR3 spells CASSLGRQTEAFF. As DNA, the CDR3 is TGTGCCAGCAGCTTAGGGCGTCAGACTGAAGCTTTCTTT.

This clonotype was found many times. The chain employs TRBV6-2 or TRBV6-3 and TRBJ2-7; 7 bases align to TRBD2. The junction had 17 bases not matched to a gene; V was cut back by 3 bases and J by 12 bases. Looked up from germline, CDR1 is MNHEY and CDR2 is SVGEGT. This CDR3 is 15 amino acids long. CDR3 sequence: CASSYSPPAGDCLYF. CDR3 in DNA: TGTGCCAGCAGTTATAGCCCGCCTGCGGGGGATTGCCTGTACTTC.

There are many counts of this clonotype. The chain recombines TRBV7-8 with TRBJ2-1, with a weak D call TRBD1 (5 bases). This CDR3 is 13 amino acids long. CDR1 is SGHVS, CDR2 FQNEAQ, per germline. Trimming left V 2 bases short and J 8 bases short, with 10 bases between. Written as DNA, the CDR3 is TGTGCCAGCAGCTTATATGGGGCCCATGAGCAGTTCTTC. Amino acid sequence: CASSLYGAHEQFF.

The chain is built from TRBV12-3 or TRBV12-4 and TRBJ1-2; D not certain. The V end was cut by 5 bases, the J end by 0 bases, with 16 bases between. The CDR3 has 16 residues. The CDR3 DNA sequence: TGTGCCAGCAGTCCCTACGTGAGCACCACTAACTATGGCTACACCTTC. This translates into CASSPYVSTTNYGYTF.

The rearrangement uses TRBV9 and TRBJ1-1; D might be TRBD1 (5 bases). In germline, CDR1 is SGDLS, CDR2 YYNGEE. The CDR3 length is 15 residues. Trimming took off 4 bases at V and 4 bases at J, with 17 bases between the two ends. The CDR3 region has the DNA TGTGCCAGCAGCCCCGCGGGGGTTGGGGGCACTGAAGCTTTCTTT. This translates into CASSPAGVGGTEAFF.

This clonotype has a count of ten or more. The gene calls are TRBV2 and TRBJ2-7, with 11 nucleotides matching TRBD1. Germline values: CDR1 SNHLY, CDR2 FYNNEI. The CDR3 consists of 18 residues. V was pared by 10 bases and J by 6 bases, with 23 bases of the junction left unmatched. The CDR3 protein is CAITITPGQGGREAEQYF. CDR3 nucleotide sequence: TGTGCCATTACAATCACACCGGGACAGGGGGGTAGGGAAGCCGAGCAGTACTTC.

This clonotype has a count of ten or more. CDR3 sequence reads: CASSRASGGDRDTQYF. The CDR3 DNA is TGCGCCAGCAGCCGGGCTAGCGGGGGGGATCGAGATACGCAGTATTTT. This chain links TRBV4-3 with TRBJ2-3, with 12 positions matching TRBD2. V was clipped by 4 bases and J by 5 bases; unmatched bases: 7. The CDR3 runs to 16 residues. CDR1 and CDR2 from the germline V gene are LGHNA and YSLEER.

This clonotype was recorded many times. The V gene is TRBV7-9, the J gene TRBJ1-1; TRBD1 might be the D (5 bases). V was shortened by 4 bases and J by 4 bases, with 13 bases between the two germline ends. Germline CDR1 SEHNR, CDR2 FQNEAQ (reference sequence). The CDR3 is 14 residues long. CDR3 coding DNA: TGTGCCAGCAGCTCCAGGGACCGACCCACTGAAGCTTTCTTT. Translating gives CASSSRDRPTEAFF.

This clonotype was detected ten times or more. The chain links TRBV4-2 to TRBJ2-3, with D perhaps TRBD1 (6 bases). Germline V lookup: CDR1 LGHNA, CDR2 YNFKEQ. CDR3 length: 16 residues. Trimming removed 0 bases at V and 3 bases at J, with 13 bases between. This CDR3 is CASSQDGGRGTDTQYF. CDR3 DNA: TGTGCCAGCAGCCAAGATGGTGGTAGGGGGACAGATACGCAGTATTTT.

This clonotype has ten or more counts. The chain uses TRBV7-6 and TRBJ2-3; the D is unclear. Germline V gene sequence: CDR1 SGHVS, CDR2 FNYEAQ. The CDR3 runs 15 residues. Trimming pared 0 bases from V and 2 bases from J, leaving 9 bases between. In DNA, the CDR3 is TGTGCCAGCAGCTTAGCGCCCACCTTCACAGATACGCAGTATTTT. Translated: CASSLAPTFTDTQYF.

This clonotype has at least ten counts. The chain has TRBV20-1 and TRBJ2-5, with D perhaps being TRBD1 or TRBD2 (5 bases each). The V and J ends lost 8 bases and 5 bases respectively, with 15 bases between them. CDR1 is DFQATT, CDR2 SNEGSKA, per germline (reference sequence). This CDR3 has 12 residues. CDR3 region: CSPVRGGETQYF. CDR3 in DNA: TGCAGTCCTGTGAGGGGCGGGGAGACCCAGTACTTC.

The chain combines TRBV5-4 with TRBJ1-1; D not certain. CDR1 is SGHNT and CDR2 is YYREEE in the germline V gene (reference sequence). CDR3 size: 15 residues. Trimming took off 3 bases at V and 0 bases at J, with 12 bases between the two ends. The CDR3 nucleotides read TGTGCCAGCAGCTCAGAACCGTTTATGAACACTGAAGCTTTCTTT. The encoded protein is CASSSEPFMNTEAFF.

The sample holds a few counts of this clonotype. The chain recombines TRBV19 with TRBJ1-5; D call uncertain. The CDR3 is 14 amino acids. V lost 5 bases to trimming and J lost 4 bases, with 12 bases between them. Germline CDR1 reads LNHDA; CDR2 reads SQIVND (reference sequence). This chain's CDR3 is CASSSQRQNQPQHF. As DNA, the CDR3 is TGTGCCAGTAGTTCCCAACGTCAAAATCAGCCCCAGCATTTT.

There are many counts of this clonotype. V is TRBV24-1 and J is TRBJ2-3; TRBD2 is a possible D gene (5 bases). Germline V gene sequence: CDR1 KGHDR, CDR2 SFDVKD. V gave up 3 bases and J gave up 2 bases, with 17 bases separating them. This CDR3 has 17 amino acids. The DNA for the CDR3 is TGTGCCACCAGTGATCCCCCCTTAGAGGGTTACACAGATACGCAGTATTTT. This sequence encodes CATSDPPLEGYTDTQYF.

This clonotype showed up many times. This chain uses TRBV20-1 with TRBJ2-1, with 10 positions matching TRBD2. Germline V gives CDR1 DFQATT, CDR2 SNEGSKA (reference sequence). CDR3 length: 16 amino acids. Losses at the gene ends were 3 bases for V and 4 bases for J; bases not matched to a gene: 9. CDR3 sequence: CSASRLAGVTYNEQFF. Here the CDR3 DNA reads TGCAGTGCTAGTCGTCTAGCGGGGGTCACATACAATGAGCAGTTCTTC.